Listed here are 10 T cell receptor beta chains from one sample, sequenced in a study of patients and donors after allogeneic stem cell transplantation (dated by TCRdb to between 2020 and 2021). The library was made by RT-PCR. Sequencer: NextSeq 550. Through fastp at Q25 and MiXCR, TCRdb rebuilt clones from the public reads, retaining in-frame beta chains. Rows with one shared CDR3 protein collapse into an entry with the most common genes and DNA. This sample is represented by more than 850,000 distinct CDR3 sequences; about a sixth of them were singletons. Jointly, the top ten make up around 5.5% of the sample. The specimen was blood, either unsorted or a sorted T cell fraction (not recorded which). The receptors stem from a human donor who was either an allogeneic HSCT recipient or a stem cell or donor lymphocyte infusion donor (not recorded which). It is not recorded whose cells these are; they may come from a transplant donor.

The chain couples TRBV12-3 or TRBV12-4 to TRBJ2-4; 8 bases are shared with TRBD1. J gave up 2 bases and V 4 bases, and 7 bases lay outside the gene matches. This CDR3 spans 16 amino acids. DNA for the CDR3: TGTGCCAGCAGTTCGATCAGGGGGCTGACCAAAAACATTCAGTACTTC. It encodes CASSSIRGLTKNIQYF.

The chain is built from TRBV29-1 and TRBJ1-1, with D unresolved. Trimming removed 3 bases at V and 1 base at J, with 9 bases between. CDR1 and CDR2 (germline): SQVTM, ANQGSEA. The CDR3 is 13 residues long. CDR3 nucleotide sequence: TGCAGCGTTGAGGCAGGCCCGAACACTGAAGCTTTCTTT. Amino acids: CSVEAGPNTEAFF. Full variable domain (remainder filled in from reference TRBV29-1 and TRBJ1-1): SAVISQKPSRDICQRGTSLTIQCQVDSQVTMMFWYRQQPGQSLTLIATANQGSEATYESGFVIDKFPISRPNLTFSTLTVSNMSPEDSSIYLCSVEAGPNTEAFFGQGTRLTVV.

The chain combines TRBV4-3 with TRBJ2-5, with 8 bases that match TRBD1. CDR1 and CDR2 from the germline V gene are LGHNA and YSLEER. The CDR3 is 13 amino acids. Trimming cost V 2 bases and J 11 bases; bases outside gene matches: 7. Here the CDR3 reads CASSQNRQGPQYF. CDR3 nucleotide sequence: TGCGCCAGCAGCCAAAACCGACAGGGGCCTCAGTACTTC.

The gene calls are TRBV7-9 and TRBJ2-7; TRBD2 is a possible D gene (5 bases). CDR1 and CDR2 (germline): SEHNR, FQNEAQ (reference sequence). The CDR3 is 14 amino acids. The ends were cut back, 3 bases at V and 2 bases at J, with 11 bases in the middle. The CDR3 DNA sequence: TGTGCCAGCAGCTTCGATCCCGGGACCTACGAGCAGTACTTC. It encodes CASSFDPGTYEQYF.

This rearrangement joins TRBV12-3 or TRBV12-4 to TRBJ2-6; no reliable D call. CDR3 length: 17 residues. The germline V and J ends were trimmed by 3 bases and 1 base, with 13 bases remaining between them. The CDR3 bases are TGTGCCAGCAGTTTCCCAGGCGTCCCTTCTGGGGCCAACGTCCTGACTTTC. Its translation: CASSFPGVPSGANVLTF.

This clonotype has just a few counts. The chain uses TRBV12-3 or TRBV12-4 and TRBJ1-5; 9 bases align to TRBD1. Trimming at V came to 6 bases and at J to 1 base, leaving 13 bases not matched to a gene. The CDR3 covers 18 residues. CDR3 sequence: CASRRQSGTGQSNQPQHF. The CDR3 DNA sequence: TGTGCCAGCAGACGTCAATCCGGGACAGGGCAGAGCAATCAGCCCCAGCATTTT.

This clonotype came up a few times. V and J are TRBV7-8 and TRBJ2-1, with TRBD2 matching over 9 bases. CDR1 SGHVS and CDR2 FQNEAQ come from the germline V gene. The V gene end was trimmed by 3 bases and the J gene end by 7 bases; junction bases not matched to a gene: 7. The CDR3 extends over 15 amino acids. CDR3 sequence: CASSFLAGYRNEQFF. The CDR3 nucleotides read TGTGCCAGCAGCTTTCTAGCGGGGTACCGGAATGAGCAGTTCTTC. The full variable domain, completed using reference TRBV7-8 and TRBJ2-1, is GAGVSQSPRYKVAKRGQDVALRCDPISGHVSLFWYQQALGQGPEFLTYFQNEAQLDKSGLPSDRFFAERPEGSVSTLKIQRTQQEDSAVYLCASSFLAGYRNEQFFGPGTRLTVL.

This clonotype has only a few counts. V gene TRBV5-1 combines with J gene TRBJ2-1; D might be TRBD1 or TRBD2, each matching 5 bases. The V end was cut by 3 bases, the J end by 3 bases, with 16 bases between. CDR1 and CDR2 from the germline V gene are SGHRS and YFSETQ. The CDR3 sequence is 16 residues long. CDR3 sequence: CASSSTGTRGYNEQFF. The CDR3 bases are TGCGCCAGCAGCTCAACCGGGACCCGCGGCTACAATGAGCAGTTCTTC.

This clonotype has just a few counts. This sequence joins TRBV15 and TRBJ1-2, with 7 bases matching TRBD1. V dropped 0 bases and J dropped 3; count of bases not matched to a gene: 13. Germline V gene lookup returns CDR1 LNHNV and CDR2 YYDKDF (reference sequence). CDR3 size: 18 residues. The CDR3 nucleotides read TGTGCCACCAGCAGAGAGTGGGGGCAACAGGGGTGGGACTATGGCTACACCTTC. Protein product: CATSREWGQQGWDYGYTF.

This clonotype has a handful of counts. The V gene is TRBV7-9, the J gene TRBJ2-1; D tentatively fits TRBD1 or TRBD2 (5 bases each). The CDR3 length is 15 residues. Per germline, CDR1 SEHNR and CDR2 FQNEAQ (reference sequence). The ends were cut back, 4 bases at V and 8 bases at J, with 18 bases in the middle. In nucleotides, the CDR3 is TGTGCCAGCAGCTCAGCGAGGGGCAAGAACCATGAGCAGTTCTTC. Translation: CASSSARGKNHEQFF.